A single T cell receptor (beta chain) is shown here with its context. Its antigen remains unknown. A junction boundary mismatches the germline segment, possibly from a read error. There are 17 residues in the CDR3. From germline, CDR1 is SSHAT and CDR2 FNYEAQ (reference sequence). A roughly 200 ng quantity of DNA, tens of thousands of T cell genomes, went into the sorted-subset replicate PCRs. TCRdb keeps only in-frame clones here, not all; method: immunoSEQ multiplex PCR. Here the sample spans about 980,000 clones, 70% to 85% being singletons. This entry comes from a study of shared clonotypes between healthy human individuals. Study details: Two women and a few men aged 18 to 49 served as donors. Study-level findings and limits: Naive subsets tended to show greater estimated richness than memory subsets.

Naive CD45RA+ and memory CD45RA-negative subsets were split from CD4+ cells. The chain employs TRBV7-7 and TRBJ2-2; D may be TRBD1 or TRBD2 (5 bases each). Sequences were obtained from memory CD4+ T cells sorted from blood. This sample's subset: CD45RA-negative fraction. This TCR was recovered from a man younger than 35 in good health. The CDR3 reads CASSRSASGTRTGELFF. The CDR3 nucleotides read TGTGCTAGCAGCCGCTCCGCATCCGGGACGCGAACCGGGGAGCTGTTTTTT.